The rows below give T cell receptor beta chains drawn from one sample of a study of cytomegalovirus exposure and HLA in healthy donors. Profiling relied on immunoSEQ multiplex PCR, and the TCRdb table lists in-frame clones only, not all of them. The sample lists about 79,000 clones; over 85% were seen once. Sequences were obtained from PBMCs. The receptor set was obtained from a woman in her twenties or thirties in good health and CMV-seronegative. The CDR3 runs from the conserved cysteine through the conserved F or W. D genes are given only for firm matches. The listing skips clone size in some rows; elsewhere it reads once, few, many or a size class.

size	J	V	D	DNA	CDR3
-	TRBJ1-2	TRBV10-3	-	TGTGCCATCAGTGAGCAAAATAACTATGGCTACACCTTC	CAISEQNNYGYTF
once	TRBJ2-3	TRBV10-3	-	TGTGCCATCAGTGAGTCGACCGGGGGTGGGAATACGCAGTATTTT	CAISESTGGGNTQYF
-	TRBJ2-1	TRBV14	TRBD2	TGTGCCAGCAGCCCCCCGGGACTAGAAATCTACAATGAGCAGTTCTTC	CASSPPGLEIYNEQFF
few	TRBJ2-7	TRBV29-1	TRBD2	TGCAGCGTTGCGACTAGCGGGGGGATCGGCGAGCAGTACTTC	CSVATSGGIGEQYF
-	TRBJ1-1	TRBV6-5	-	TGTGCCAGCAGTTACTCCGGGAAAGCTTTCTTT	CASSYSGKAFF
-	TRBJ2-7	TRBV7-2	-	TGTGCCAGCAGCTTTGAGCGGGCCCTATACGAGCAGTACTTC	CASSFERALYEQYF
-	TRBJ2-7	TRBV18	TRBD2	TGTGCCAGCTCACGAACTAGCGGGAGTGACGAGCAGTACTTC	CASSRTSGSDEQYF
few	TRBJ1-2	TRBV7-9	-	TGTGCCAGCAGTCAACAGGAGGGGCTTGGCTACACCTTC	CASSQQEGLGYTF
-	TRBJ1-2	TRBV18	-	TGTGCCAGCTCACCCGGGGAGATTGATGGCTACACCTTC	CASSPGEIDGYTF
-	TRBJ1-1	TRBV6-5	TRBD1	TGTGCCAGCAGGCACCAGGGGGGCACTGAAGCTTTCTTT	CASRHQGGTEAFF
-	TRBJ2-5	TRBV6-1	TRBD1	TGTGCCAGCCGTGAAGGGGGCAGAATGGAGACCCAGTACTTC	CASREGGRMETQYF
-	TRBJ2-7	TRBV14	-	TGTGCCAGCAGCCCCGGAGGGCGGGGCTCCTACGAGCAGTACTTC	CASSPGGRGSYEQYF
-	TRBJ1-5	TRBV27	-	TGTGCCAGCAGTTTACTCTCAGGGTTTCAGCCCCAGCATTTT	CASSLLSGFQPQHF
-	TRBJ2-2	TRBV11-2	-	TGTGCCAGCAGCTCCCGGACTGCCGTCGGCACCGGGGAGCTGTTTTTT	CASSSRTAVGTGELFF
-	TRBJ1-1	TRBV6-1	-	TGTGCCAGCAGTGCGGGGGGACGGTTGAACACTGAAGCTTTCTTT	CASSAGGRLNTEAFF
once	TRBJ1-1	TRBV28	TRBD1	TGTGCCAGCAGCCCGGGACAGGGAGGGACTGAAGCTTTCTTT	CASSPGQGGTEAFF
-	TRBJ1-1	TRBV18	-	TGTGCCAGCTCACACGAGGAGCCCACTGAAGCTTTCTTT	CASSHEEPTEAFF
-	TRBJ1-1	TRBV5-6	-	TGTGCCAGCAGCTCGAGTTTAAGGGGTGAGAACACTGAAGCTTTCTTT	CASSSSLRGENTEAFF
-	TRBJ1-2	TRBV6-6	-	TGTGCCAGCAGTTCTCGTGTGGCTTATGGCTACACCTTC	CASSSRVAYGYTF
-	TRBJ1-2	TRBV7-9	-	TGTGCCAGCAGCTTGGGACAAAACTATGGCTACACCTTC	CASSLGQNYGYTF
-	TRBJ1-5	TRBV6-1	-	TGTGCCAGCAGCCCCAGGGGTGGCAATCAGCCCCAGCATTTT	CASSPRGGNQPQHF
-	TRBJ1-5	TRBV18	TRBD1	TGTGCCAGCTCACTCGAAATCACAGGGACAGGTCAGCCCCAGCATTTT	CASSLEITGTGQPQHF
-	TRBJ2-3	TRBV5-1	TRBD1	TGCGCCAGCAGCTTGGATTTGACAGGGGTCACAGATACGCAGTATTTT	CASSLDLTGVTDTQYF
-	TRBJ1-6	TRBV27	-	TGTGCCAGCAGTCTCAGGGGTTTTAATTCACCCCTCCACTTT	CASSLRGFNSPLHF
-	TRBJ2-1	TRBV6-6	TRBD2	TGTGCCAGCAGTGCCGAGCGGGGGGGCTTGAATGAGCAGTTCTTC	CASSAERGGLNEQFF
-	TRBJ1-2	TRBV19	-	TGTGCCAGTAGTGCCGGACAGAGAATTAACTATGGCTACACCTTC	CASSAGQRINYGYTF
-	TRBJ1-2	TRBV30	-	TGTGCCTGGAGTCCTCCAGGGTACGGCTACACCTTC	CAWSPPGYGYTF
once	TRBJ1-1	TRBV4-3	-	TGCGCCAGCAGCCAAGATGTACAGAGGGACACTGAAGCTTTCTTT	CASSQDVQRDTEAFF
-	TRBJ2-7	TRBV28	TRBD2	TGTGCCAGCGGTTTAGCGGGGGGCCACTACGAGCAGTACTTC	CASGLAGGHYEQYF